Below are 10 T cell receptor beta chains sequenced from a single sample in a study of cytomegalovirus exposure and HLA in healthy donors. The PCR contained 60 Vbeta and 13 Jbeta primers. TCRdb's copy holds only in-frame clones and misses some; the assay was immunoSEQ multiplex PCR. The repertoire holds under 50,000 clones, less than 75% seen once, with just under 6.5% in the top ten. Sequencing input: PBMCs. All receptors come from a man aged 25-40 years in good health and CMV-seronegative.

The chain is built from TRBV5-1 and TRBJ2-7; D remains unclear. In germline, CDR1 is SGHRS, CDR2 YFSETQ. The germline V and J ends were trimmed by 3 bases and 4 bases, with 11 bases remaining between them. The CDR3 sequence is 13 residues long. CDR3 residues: CASSSLGAYEQYF. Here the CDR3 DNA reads TGCGCCAGCAGCTCCCTCGGTGCGTACGAGCAGTACTTC.

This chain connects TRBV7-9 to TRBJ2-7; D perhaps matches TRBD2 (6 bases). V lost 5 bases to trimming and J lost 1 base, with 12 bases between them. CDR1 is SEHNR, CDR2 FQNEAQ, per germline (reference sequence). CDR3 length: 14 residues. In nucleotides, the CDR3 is TGTGCCAGCAGCCCTTACGGGAGTTCCTACGAGCAGTACTTC. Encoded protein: CASSPYGSSYEQYF.

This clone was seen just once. CDR3 amino acids: CSVTGLSEQYF. CDR3 nucleotides: TGCAGCGTGACAGGGTTAAGCGAGCAGTACTTC. V and J are TRBV29-1 and TRBJ2-5; 7 bases match TRBD1. TRBJ2-7 matches the DNA end more closely, so the J call is doubtful. CDR3 size: 11 residues. CDR1 and CDR2 from the germline V gene are SQVTM and ANQGSEA.

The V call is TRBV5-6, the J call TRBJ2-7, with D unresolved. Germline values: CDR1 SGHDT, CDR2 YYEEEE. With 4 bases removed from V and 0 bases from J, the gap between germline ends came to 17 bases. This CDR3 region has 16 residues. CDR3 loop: CASSKAPPRPSYEQYF. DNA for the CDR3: TGTGCCAGCAGCAAGGCGCCCCCCAGGCCCTCCTACGAGCAGTACTTC.

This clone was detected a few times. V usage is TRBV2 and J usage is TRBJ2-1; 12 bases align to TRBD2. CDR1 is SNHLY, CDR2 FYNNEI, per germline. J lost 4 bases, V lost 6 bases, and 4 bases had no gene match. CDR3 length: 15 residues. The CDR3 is CASRALAGGYNEQFF. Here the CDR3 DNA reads TGTGCCAGCAGGGCACTAGCGGGAGGTTACAATGAGCAGTTCTTC.

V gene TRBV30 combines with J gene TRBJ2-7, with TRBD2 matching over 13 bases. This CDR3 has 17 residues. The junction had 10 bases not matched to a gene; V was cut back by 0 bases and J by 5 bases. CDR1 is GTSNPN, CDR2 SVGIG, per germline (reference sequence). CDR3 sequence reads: CAWSVNRTSGSGDEQYF. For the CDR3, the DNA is TGTGCCTGGAGTGTAAACCGGACTAGCGGGAGTGGTGACGAGCAGTACTTC.

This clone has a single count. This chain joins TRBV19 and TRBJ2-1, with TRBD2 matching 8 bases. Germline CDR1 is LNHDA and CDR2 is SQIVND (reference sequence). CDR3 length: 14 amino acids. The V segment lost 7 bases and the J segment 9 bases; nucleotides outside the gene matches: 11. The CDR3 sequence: CASTFTGGTGEQFF. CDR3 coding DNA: TGTGCCAGTACGTTTACGGGAGGGACGGGTGAGCAGTTCTTC. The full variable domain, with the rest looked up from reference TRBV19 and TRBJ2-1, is DGGITQSPKYLFRKEGQNVTLSCEQNLNHDAMYWYRQDPGQGLRLIYYSQIVNDFQKGDIAEGYSVSREKKESFPLTVTSAQKNPTAFYLCASTFTGGTGEQFFGPGTRLTVL.

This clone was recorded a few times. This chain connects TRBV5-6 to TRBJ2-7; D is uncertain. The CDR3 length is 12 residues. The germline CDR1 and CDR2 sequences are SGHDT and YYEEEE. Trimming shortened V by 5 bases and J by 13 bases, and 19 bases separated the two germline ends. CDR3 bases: TGTGCCAGCAGTGGCCCTCGTGGAGACGACTACTTC. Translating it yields CASSGPRGDDYF.

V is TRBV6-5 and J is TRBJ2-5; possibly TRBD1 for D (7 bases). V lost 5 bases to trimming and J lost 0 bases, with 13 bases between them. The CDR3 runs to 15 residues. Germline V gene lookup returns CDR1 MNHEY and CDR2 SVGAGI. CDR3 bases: TGTGCCAGCAGTCCTCAGGGGGGTTACCAAGAGACCCAGTACTTC. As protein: CASSPQGGYQETQYF.

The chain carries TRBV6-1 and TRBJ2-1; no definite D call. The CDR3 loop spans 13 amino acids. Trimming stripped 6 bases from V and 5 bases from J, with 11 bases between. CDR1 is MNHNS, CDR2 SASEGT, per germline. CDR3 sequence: CASRVRRDNEQFF. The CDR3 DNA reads TGTGCCAGCAGGGTTCGTCGGGACAATGAGCAGTTCTTC.